Each of the 11 T cell receptor beta chains below was sequenced from the same sample in a study of vaccination effects on CD4 cells after COVID-19. These receptors' targets are unknown. Sequencing was performed with immunoSEQ multiplex PCR; in TCRdb, only in-frame clones are kept and a portion is missing. Of fewer than 65,000 clones listed, more than 80% are singletons. The ViraFEST assay expanded antigen-specific CD4+ T cells with viral peptide pools before sequencing. The culture ran for approximately 10 days before CD4+ T cells were isolated. Sequencing used CD4+ T cells from PBMCs cultured with HCoV-229E spike peptides, obtained before COVID-19 vaccination. These receptors all come from a human donor who received a COVID-19 vaccine.

The chain carries TRBV18 and TRBJ2-2; D is uncertain. The CDR3 runs to 14 residues. Trimming shortened V by 3 bases and J by 4 bases, and 9 bases separated the two germline ends. CDR1 and CDR2 from the germline V gene are KGHSH and LQKENI. The CDR3 spells CASSPDVPTGELFF. The CDR3 region has the DNA TGTGCCAGCTCACCGGACGTACCCACCGGGGAGCTGTTTTTT.

V gene TRBV4-1 combines with J gene TRBJ2-5; either TRBD1 or TRBD2 may supply D (5 bases each). The CDR3 length is 18 residues. Germline V gene sequence: CDR1 MGHRA, CDR2 YSYEKL. Trimming removed 4 bases at V and 4 bases at J, with 25 bases between. The CDR3 bases are TGCGCCAGCAGCCCATGGTTAGCTCTCGGGACCCTCGGAGAGACCCAGTACTTC. It translates to CASSPWLALGTLGETQYF.

The chain is built from TRBV2 and TRBJ2-2; maybe TRBD1 (6 bases). The V and J ends lost 6 bases and 0 bases respectively, with 8 bases between them. The CDR3 totals 14 residues. CDR1 and CDR2 (germline): SNHLY, FYNNEI. CDR3: CASRDSANTGELFF. The DNA for the CDR3 is TGTGCCAGCAGGGACAGCGCGAACACCGGGGAGCTGTTTTTT.

This chain joins TRBV24-1 and TRBJ2-5, with D tentatively TRBD1 (5 bases). This CDR3 spans 14 amino acids. The ends were cut back, 3 bases at V and 4 bases at J, with 11 bases in the middle. Germline lookup yields CDR1 KGHDR and CDR2 SFDVKD. CDR3 DNA: TGTGCCACCAGTGATCCGAGACAGAGAGAGACCCAGTACTTC. Encoded protein: CATSDPRQRETQYF.

This chain links TRBV5-1 with TRBJ2-2; TRBD2 matches at 11 bases. The CDR3 has 15 residues. The V gene's germline CDR1 is SGHRS and CDR2 YFSETQ. V trimming: 4 bases; J trimming: 7 bases; junction bases outside the gene matches: 6. The CDR3 nucleotides read TGCGCCAGCAGCGTGACTAGCGGGGAGATCGGGGAGCTGTTTTTT. This codes for CASSVTSGEIGELFF.

For this clone: At the DNA level, this CDR3 is encoded by other sequences in the same sample as well. The rearrangement links TRBV10-3 to TRBJ1-4; D possibly corresponds to TRBD1 (6 bases). Germline lookup yields CDR1 ENHRY and CDR2 SYGVKD. V lost 9 bases and J lost 3, with 11 bases in between. The CDR3 sequence is 13 residues long. The CDR3 coding sequence is TGTGCCATTTCACAGGGCTCTAATGAAAAACTGTTTTTT. Its translation is CAISQGSNEKLFF.

The gene calls are TRBV5-1 and TRBJ2-5, with D maybe TRBD2 (6 bases). Per germline, CDR1 SGHRS and CDR2 YFSETQ. This CDR3 is 14 amino acids long. V gave up 6 bases and J gave up 5 bases, with 17 bases separating them. In DNA form, the CDR3 reads TGCGCCAGCACCCGACTAGGGCTTGTGGAGACCCAGTACTTC. This gives the protein CASTRLGLVETQYF.

The V and J genes are TRBV18 and TRBJ2-1, with D possibly being TRBD1 (5 bases). The CDR3 is 14 amino acids. Trimming took off 6 bases at V and 8 bases at J, with 17 bases between the two ends. The germline CDR1 and CDR2 sequences are KGHSH and LQKENI. CDR3 DNA: TGTGCCAGCTCGCCGCGAGGTTGGGGCGATGAGCAGTTCTTC. This codes for CASSPRGWGDEQFF.

The chain joins TRBV4-1 to TRBJ1-6, with D perhaps TRBD1 (6 bases). The CDR3 is 14 residues long. Germline values: CDR1 MGHRA, CDR2 YSYEKL. Trimming took 1 base from V and 10 from J, leaving 11 bases between them. The CDR3 loop reads CASSQAQGGSPLHF. CDR3 DNA sequence: TGCGCCAGCAGCCAAGCACAGGGTGGGTCACCCCTCCACTTT.

This clone was counted a few times. The chain has TRBV18 and TRBJ2-7, with a tentative D call TRBD1 (6 bases). Germline CDR1 is KGHSH and CDR2 is LQKENI. V lost 5 bases and J lost 3, with 8 bases in between. This CDR3 is 12 amino acids long. In DNA form, the CDR3 reads TGTGCCAGCTCAATGGACAGCTACGAGCAGTACGTC. As protein: CASSMDSYEQYV.

The chain employs TRBV28 and TRBJ1-2; no clear D gene. V was clipped by 1 base and J by 4 bases, with 7 bases between them. The germline V gene encodes CDR1 MDHEN and CDR2 SYDVKM. The CDR3 extends over 13 amino acids. The DNA for the CDR3 is TGTGCCAGCAGTTTATTCAAGATCTATGGCTACACCTTC. Its translation: CASSLFKIYGYTF.